This passage covers 21 T cell receptor beta chains from one sample sequenced in a study of cytomegalovirus exposure and HLA in healthy donors. The PCR ran on 60 Vbeta and 13 Jbeta primers. Clones were read by immunoSEQ multiplex PCR, and TCRdb kept only the in-frame ones, dropping some. Of roughly 180,000 clones listed, about 81% are singletons. Material: PBMCs. These receptors were obtained from a middle-aged man in good health and CMV-seronegative.

The CDR3, as DNA: TGTGCCAGCAGCTTAACGGGGACTTGGGGAAACATTCAGTACTTC. Translated, it gives CASSLTGTWGNIQYF. The rearrangement links TRBV7-2 to TRBJ2-4, with TRBD2 as a possible D gene (6 bases). This CDR3 comprises 15 residues. The germline V gene encodes CDR1 SGHTA and CDR2 FQGNSA. Trimming took off 2 bases at V and 6 bases at J, with 14 bases between the two ends.

This CDR3 reads CASSFGSTGKDTEAFF. The CDR3 DNA is TGTGCCAGCAGTTTTGGGTCAACGGGTAAAGACACTGAAGCTTTCTTT. The chain recombines TRBV27 with TRBJ1-1; D not resolved. The germline V and J ends were trimmed by 3 bases and 3 bases, with 17 bases remaining between them. This CDR3 comprises 16 residues. CDR1 MNHEY and CDR2 SMNVEV come from the germline V gene (reference sequence).

A single count supports this clone. The J gene is TRBJ1-1, the V gene TRBV2, with D perhaps matching TRBD1 (6 bases). Germline lookup yields CDR1 SNHLY and CDR2 FYNNEI. The CDR3 has 15 amino acids. The germline V and J ends were trimmed by 2 bases and 1 base, with 11 bases remaining between them. The CDR3 nucleotides read TGTGCCAGCAGTGAAAGCCCGACAGGGAACACTGAAGCTTTCTTT. Its translation: CASSESPTGNTEAFF.

The V call is TRBV7-9, the J call TRBJ2-5; 11 nucleotides line up with TRBD2. CDR1 SEHNR and CDR2 FQNEAQ come from the germline V gene (reference sequence). The CDR3 spans 16 residues. Trimming at V came to 3 bases and at J to 3 bases, leaving 6 bases not matched to a gene. In DNA, the CDR3 is TGTGCCAGCAGCTTCCGACCGGGACTAGCGGAAGAGACCCAGTACTTC. This codes for CASSFRPGLAEETQYF.

This rearrangement joins TRBV28 to TRBJ1-5; TRBD1 matches at 8 bases. The trim removed 5 bases at V and 7 bases at J, leaving 7 bases unmatched. This CDR3 spans 14 amino acids. Germline CDR1 MDHEN, CDR2 SYDVKM. DNA for the CDR3: TGTGCCAGCAGTCAAGACAGGGGCAGGCAGCCCCAGCATTTT. It is translated as CASSQDRGRQPQHF.

The genes are TRBV10-1 and TRBJ2-2, with 15 bases that match TRBD2. This CDR3 region has 18 residues. From germline, CDR1 is WNHNN and CDR2 SYGVQD (reference sequence). V shed 4 bases, J shed 3 bases, and the junction held 6 bases outside the gene matches. CDR3 in amino acids: CASSALGLAGGDTGELFF. DNA of the CDR3: TGCGCCAGCAGTGCTCTGGGACTAGCGGGAGGCGACACCGGGGAGCTGTTTTTT.

The V call is TRBV25-1, the J call TRBJ2-3; 11 bases fit TRBD2. V was clipped by 5 bases and J by 3 bases; unmatched bases: 10. Germline lookup yields CDR1 MGHDK and CDR2 SYGVNS. This CDR3 spans 17 amino acids. This CDR3 is CASSTLTSGGPTDTQYF. CDR3 sequence (DNA): TGTGCCAGCAGTACACTCACTAGCGGGGGTCCTACAGATACGCAGTATTTT.

This clone was found a few times. V is TRBV7-9 and J is TRBJ1-2, with TRBD1 matching 7 bases. The CDR3 consists of 13 residues. Per germline, CDR1 SEHNR and CDR2 FQNEAQ (reference sequence). Germline trimming cut 5 bases from V and 6 bases from J; bases unmatched to any gene: 6. CDR3 bases: TGTGCCAGCAGCGCGACAGGGTCTCATGGCTACACCTTC. It yields the protein CASSATGSHGYTF.

The rearrangement joins TRBV5-6 to TRBJ1-1; D unresolved. V was shortened by 1 base and J by 4 bases, with 11 bases between the two germline ends. CDR1 is SGHDT and CDR2 is YYEEEE in the germline V gene. CDR3 length equals 14 residues. CDR3 amino acids: CASSLFRGSTEAFF. The CDR3 DNA is TGTGCCAGCAGCTTGTTTCGAGGGTCCACTGAAGCTTTCTTT. The full variable domain, its missing parts supplied by reference TRBV5-6 and TRBJ1-1, is DAGVTQSPTHLIKTRGQQVTLRCSPKSGHDTVSWYQQALGQGPQFIFQYYEEEERQRGNFPDRFSGHQFPNYSSELNVNALLLGDSALYLCASSLFRGSTEAFFGQGTRLTVV.

In its sample, this clone was seen once. The V and J genes are TRBV5-4 and TRBJ1-1, with D hard to call. Germline CDR1 is SGHNT and CDR2 is YYREEE (reference sequence). The CDR3 runs 14 residues. V gave up 4 bases and J gave up 0 bases, with 10 bases separating them. CDR3 sequence reads: CASSPGSMNTEAFF. In nucleotides, the CDR3 is TGTGCCAGCAGCCCCGGGTCTATGAACACTGAAGCTTTCTTT.

The chain recombines TRBV6-6 with TRBJ2-1; D unclear. Trimming took 0 bases from V and 10 from J, leaving 10 bases between them. CDR3 length equals 13 residues. CDR1 and CDR2 from the germline V gene are MNHNY and SVGAGI (reference sequence). The CDR3 protein is CASSYSYEREQFF. The CDR3 coding sequence is TGTGCCAGCAGTTACTCCTATGAGAGGGAGCAGTTCTTC.

The rearrangement uses TRBV5-6 and TRBJ2-5, with D maybe TRBD1 (6 bases). Per germline, CDR1 SGHDT and CDR2 YYEEEE. This CDR3 is built from 14 residues. The V end was cut by 4 bases, the J end by 2 bases, with 12 bases between. The CDR3 sequence: CASSRITGQETQYF. The DNA of the CDR3 is TGTGCCAGCAGCCGTATTACAGGGCAAGAGACCCAGTACTTC.

This clone showed up just once. This chain links TRBV9 with TRBJ2-3; D is unclear. The germline V gene encodes CDR1 SGDLS and CDR2 YYNGEE. Trimming removed 0 bases at V and 4 bases at J, with 15 bases between. The CDR3 has 16 amino acids. The CDR3 DNA reads TGTGCCAGCAGCGTAGGTTCGTTGGGCCCCGCAGATACGCAGTATTTT. Translated, it gives CASSVGSLGPADTQYF. Variable domain in full (rest from reference TRBV9 and TRBJ2-3): DSGVTQTPKHLITATGQRVTLRCSPRSGDLSVYWYQQSLDQGLQFLIQYYNGEERAKGNILERFSAQQFPDLHSELNLSSLELGDSALYFCASSVGSLGPADTQYFGPGTRLTVL.

V and J are TRBV6-1 and TRBJ1-4, with TRBD1 identical over 11 bases. Trimming took 6 bases from V and 6 from J; bases not matched to a gene: 6. This CDR3 region has 15 residues. Germline V CDR1 and CDR2: MNHNS, SASEGT. Here the CDR3 reads CASSGRTGGHEKLFF. DNA for the CDR3: TGTGCCAGCAGCGGACGGACAGGGGGCCATGAAAAACTGTTTTTT.

CDR3: CAISARGGTGELFF. In nucleotides, the CDR3 is TGTGCCATCAGTGCGCGGGGGGGCACCGGGGAGCTGTTTTTT. The chain uses TRBV10-3 and TRBJ2-2, with 9 bases aligning to TRBD2. V gave up 4 bases and J gave up 4 bases; unmatched junction bases: 1. The CDR3 extends over 14 amino acids. Germline lookup yields CDR1 ENHRY and CDR2 SYGVKD.

This clone has only one observation. The gene calls are TRBV6-4 and TRBJ1-1, with D possibly TRBD1 on 6 matching bases. The germline V gene encodes CDR1 MRHNA and CDR2 SNTAGT. With 5 bases removed from V and 0 bases from J, the gap between germline ends came to 16 bases. The CDR3 loop spans 16 amino acids. The CDR3 region is CASSRPLHRVNTEAFF. The CDR3 DNA follows: TGTGCCAGCAGTAGACCCCTACACAGGGTGAACACTGAAGCTTTCTTT.

The chain carries TRBV7-9 and TRBJ2-5, with TRBD2 matching over 7 bases. The CDR3 spans 15 residues. Germline V gives CDR1 SEHNR, CDR2 FQNEAQ (reference sequence). After removal of 3 bases from V and 4 bases from J, the junction contained 8 bases not matched to a gene. The CDR3, as DNA: TGTGCCAGCAGCTTTGGGGGGGGGATGACAGAGACCCAGTACTTC. As protein: CASSFGGGMTETQYF. The full variable domain, its missing parts supplied by reference TRBV7-9 and TRBJ2-5, is DTGVSQNPRHKITKRGQNVTFRCDPISEHNRLYWYRQTLGQGPEFLTYFQNEAQLEKSRLLSDRFSAERPKGSFSTLEIQRTEQGDSAMYLCASSFGGGMTETQYFGPGTRLLVL.

The rearrangement joins TRBV14 to TRBJ2-2, with TRBD2 matching over 11 bases. Germline trimming cut 1 base from V and 7 bases from J; bases unmatched to any gene: 8. The germline CDR1 and CDR2 sequences are SGHDN and FVKESK. The CDR3 extends over 17 amino acids. The CDR3 nucleotides are TGTGCCAGCAGCCAAGTACTAGCGGGAGATTTCGGCGGGGAGCTGTTTTTT. It encodes CASSQVLAGDFGGELFF. The entire variable domain, with the rest obtained from reference TRBV14 and TRBJ2-2, is as follows: EAGVTQFPSHSVIEKGQTVTLRCDPISGHDNLYWYRRVMGKEIKFLLHFVKESKQDESGMPNNRFLAERTGGTYSTLKVQPAELEDSGVYFCASSQVLAGDFGGELFFGEGSRLTVL.

The V call is TRBV28, the J call TRBJ1-1; 8 bases fit TRBD1. With V trimmed by 7 bases and J by 1 base, 8 bases remained unmatched. The CDR3 consists of 15 residues. From germline, CDR1 is MDHEN and CDR2 SYDVKM. The CDR3 DNA is TGTGCCAGCACAAGAATCGGGACAGGGAACACTGAAGCTTTCTTT. Translation gives CASTRIGTGNTEAFF.

The genes are TRBV19 and TRBJ2-3; D is perhaps TRBD1 (6 bases). The CDR3 sequence is 15 residues long. The V and J ends lost 7 bases and 4 bases respectively, with 18 bases between them. Germline V gives CDR1 LNHDA, CDR2 SQIVND (reference sequence). This CDR3 reads CASKRVGRGADTQYF. Written as DNA, the CDR3 is TGTGCCAGTAAGAGGGTTGGCAGGGGTGCAGATACGCAGTATTTT.

This clone was observed a few times. The chain has TRBV9 and TRBJ2-7, with 7 bases that match TRBD2. This CDR3 region has 12 residues. Germline CDR1 SGDLS, CDR2 YYNGEE. The junction had 3 bases not matched to a gene; V was cut back by 2 bases and J by 7 bases. Here the CDR3 reads CASSVQAGEQYF. CDR3 DNA sequence: TGTGCCAGCAGCGTGCAAGCGGGAGAGCAGTACTTC.